This T cell receptor beta chain derives from a study of blood T cell repertoires in COVID-19. Looking at the study overall: There were acute and convalescent COVID-19 samples, and they came from the United States, Italy and Spain. T cells, B-cell-depleted T cells, or PBMCs provided the cDNA or gDNA that served as material.

As processed by the authors: Researchers report that nucleated cell counts were estimated from reference gene primer amplification. Repertoires were generated with immunoSEQ multiplex PCR, while TCRdb's copy carries only in-frame clones and drops some. V, J and clone size are those of that table, while D and trimming were read from the DNA. The sample gives some 120,000 clones, about 82% of which show up once; approximately 5% is in the top ten. This receptor was identified in a human donor in a cohort sampled during active COVID-19. Sequences were obtained from peripheral blood.

The CDR3 is CASSLRDGTSEGNTQYF. The CDR3 DNA is TGTGCCAGCAGCTTAAGAGACGGGACTAGCGAAGGGAATACGCAGTATTTT. V and J are TRBV7-9 and TRBJ2-3, with 10 nucleotides matching TRBD2. CDR1 is SEHNR and CDR2 is FQNEAQ in the germline V gene (reference sequence). This CDR3 is 17 amino acids long. V lost 2 bases, J lost 7 bases, and 12 bases stayed unmatched.